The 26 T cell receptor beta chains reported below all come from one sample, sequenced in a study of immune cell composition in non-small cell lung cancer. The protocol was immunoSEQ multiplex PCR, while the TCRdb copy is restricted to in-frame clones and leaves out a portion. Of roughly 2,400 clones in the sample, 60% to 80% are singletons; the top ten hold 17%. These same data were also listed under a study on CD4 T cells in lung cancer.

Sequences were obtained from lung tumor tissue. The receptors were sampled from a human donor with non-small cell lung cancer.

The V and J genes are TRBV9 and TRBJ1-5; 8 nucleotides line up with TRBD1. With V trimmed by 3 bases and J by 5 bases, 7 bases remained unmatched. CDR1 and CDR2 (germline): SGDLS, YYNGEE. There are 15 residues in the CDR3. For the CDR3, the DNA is TGTGCCAGCAGCGCAGGACAGGGCCCAGATCAGCCCCAGCATTTT. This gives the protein CASSAGQGPDQPQHF. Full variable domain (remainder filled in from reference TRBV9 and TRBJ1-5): DSGVTQTPKHLITATGQRVTLRCSPRSGDLSVYWYQQSLDQGLQFLIQYYNGEERAKGNILERFSAQQFPDLHSELNLSSLELGDSALYFCASSAGQGPDQPQHFGDGTRLSIL.

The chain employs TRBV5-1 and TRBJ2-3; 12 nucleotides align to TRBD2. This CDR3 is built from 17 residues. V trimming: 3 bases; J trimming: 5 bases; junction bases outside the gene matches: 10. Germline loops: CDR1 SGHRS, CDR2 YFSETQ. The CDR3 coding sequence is TGCGCCAGCAGCTCAACTCTAGCGGGAGGGCCGAAAGATACGCAGTATTTT. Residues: CASSSTLAGGPKDTQYF.

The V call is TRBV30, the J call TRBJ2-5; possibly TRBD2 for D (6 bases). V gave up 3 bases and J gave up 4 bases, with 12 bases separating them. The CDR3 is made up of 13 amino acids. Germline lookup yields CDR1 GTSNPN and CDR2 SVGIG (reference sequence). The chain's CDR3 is CAWSRRERETQYF. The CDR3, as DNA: TGTGCCTGGAGCCGACGGGAGAGAGAGACCCAGTACTTC.

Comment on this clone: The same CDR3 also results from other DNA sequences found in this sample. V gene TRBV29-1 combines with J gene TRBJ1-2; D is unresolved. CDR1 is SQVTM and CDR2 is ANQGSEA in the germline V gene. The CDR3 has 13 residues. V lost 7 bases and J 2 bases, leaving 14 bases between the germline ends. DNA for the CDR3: TGCAGCGCCGAGAGACTGATAAACTATGGCTACACCTTC. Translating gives CSAERLINYGYTF. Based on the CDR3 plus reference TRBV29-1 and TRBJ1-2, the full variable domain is SAVISQKPSRDICQRGTSLTIQCQVDSQVTMMFWYRQQPGQSLTLIATANQGSEATYESGFVIDKFPISRPNLTFSTLTVSNMSPEDSSIYLCSAERLINYGYTFGSGTRLTVV.

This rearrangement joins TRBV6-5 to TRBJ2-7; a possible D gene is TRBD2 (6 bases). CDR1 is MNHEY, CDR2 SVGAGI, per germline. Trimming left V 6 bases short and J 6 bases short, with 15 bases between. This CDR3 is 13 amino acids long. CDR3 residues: CASSPKRGTEQYV. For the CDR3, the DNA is TGTGCCAGCAGCCCCAAACGCGGGACCGAGCAGTACGTC.

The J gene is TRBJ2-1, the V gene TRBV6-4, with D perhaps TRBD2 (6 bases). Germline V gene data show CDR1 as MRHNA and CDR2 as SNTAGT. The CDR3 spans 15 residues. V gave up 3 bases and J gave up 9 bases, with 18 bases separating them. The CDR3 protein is CASSDYGSLGGEQFF. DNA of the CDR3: TGTGCCAGCAGTGATTACGGCTCTTTGGGGGGTGAGCAGTTCTTC.

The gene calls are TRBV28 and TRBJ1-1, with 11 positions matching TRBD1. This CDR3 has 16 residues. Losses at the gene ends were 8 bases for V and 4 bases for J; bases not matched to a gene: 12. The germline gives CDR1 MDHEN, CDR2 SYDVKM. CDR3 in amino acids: CASHTRTGGWGTEAFF. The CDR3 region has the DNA TGTGCCAGCCATACCCGGACAGGGGGCTGGGGCACTGAAGCTTTCTTT.

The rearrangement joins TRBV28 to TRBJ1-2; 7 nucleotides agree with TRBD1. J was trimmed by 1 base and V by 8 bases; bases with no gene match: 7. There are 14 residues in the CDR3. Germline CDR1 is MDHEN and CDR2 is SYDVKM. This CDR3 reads CASSRTGHNYGYTF. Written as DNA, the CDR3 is TGTGCCAGCTCCCGGACAGGTCATAACTATGGCTACACCTTC.

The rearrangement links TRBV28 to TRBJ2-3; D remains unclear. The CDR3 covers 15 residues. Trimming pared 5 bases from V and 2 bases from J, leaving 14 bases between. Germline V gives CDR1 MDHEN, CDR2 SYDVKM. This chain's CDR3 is CASSEVSRLTDTQYF. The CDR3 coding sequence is TGTGCCAGCAGTGAAGTGTCGCGTCTCACAGATACGCAGTATTTT.

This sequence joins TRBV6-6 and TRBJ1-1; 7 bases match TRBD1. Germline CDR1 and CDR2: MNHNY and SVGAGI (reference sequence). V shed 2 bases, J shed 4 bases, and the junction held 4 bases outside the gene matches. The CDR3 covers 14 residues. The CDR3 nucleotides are TGTGCCAGCAGTTACGGGGACAGAGTCACTGAAGCTTTCTTT. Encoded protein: CASSYGDRVTEAFF.

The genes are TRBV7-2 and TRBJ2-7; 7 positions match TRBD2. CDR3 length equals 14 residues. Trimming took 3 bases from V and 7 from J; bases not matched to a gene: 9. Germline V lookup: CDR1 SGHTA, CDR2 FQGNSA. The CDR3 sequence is CASSFSGSLGEQYF. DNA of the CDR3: TGTGCCAGCAGCTTTAGCGGGTCGCTGGGTGAGCAGTACTTC.

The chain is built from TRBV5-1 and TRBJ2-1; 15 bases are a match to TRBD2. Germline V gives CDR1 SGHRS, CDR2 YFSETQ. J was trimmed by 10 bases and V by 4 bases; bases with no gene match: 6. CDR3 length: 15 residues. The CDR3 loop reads CASSAAGLAGGEQFF. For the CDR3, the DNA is TGCGCCAGCAGCGCAGCGGGACTAGCGGGAGGAGAGCAGTTCTTC.

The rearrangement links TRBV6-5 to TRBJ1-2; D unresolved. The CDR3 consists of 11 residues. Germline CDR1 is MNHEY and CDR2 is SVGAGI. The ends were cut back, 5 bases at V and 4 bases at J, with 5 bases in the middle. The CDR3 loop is CASSGSYGYTF. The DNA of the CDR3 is TGTGCCAGCAGTGGGAGCTATGGCTACACCTTC.

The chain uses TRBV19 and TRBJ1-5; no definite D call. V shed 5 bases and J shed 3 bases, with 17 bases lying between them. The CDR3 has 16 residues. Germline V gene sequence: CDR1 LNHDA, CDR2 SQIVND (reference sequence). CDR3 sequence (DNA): TGTGCCAGTAGTCCCTCGATCCAGAGGATCAATCAGCCCCAGCATTTT. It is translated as CASSPSIQRINQPQHF.

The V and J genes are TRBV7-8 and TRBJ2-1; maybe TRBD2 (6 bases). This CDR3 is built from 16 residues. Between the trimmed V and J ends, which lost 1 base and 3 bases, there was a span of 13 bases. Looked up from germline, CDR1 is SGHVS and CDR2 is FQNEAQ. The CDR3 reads CASSLVSGRGYNEQFF. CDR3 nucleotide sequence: TGTGCCAGCAGCTTAGTGTCCGGGAGAGGCTACAATGAGCAGTTCTTC.

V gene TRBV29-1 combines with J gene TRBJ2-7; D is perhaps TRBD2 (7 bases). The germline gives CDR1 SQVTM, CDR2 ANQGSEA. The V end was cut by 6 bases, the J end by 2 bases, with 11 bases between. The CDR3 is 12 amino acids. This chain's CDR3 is CSVGAGAYEQYF. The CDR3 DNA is TGCAGCGTGGGGGCGGGGGCCTACGAGCAGTACTTC.

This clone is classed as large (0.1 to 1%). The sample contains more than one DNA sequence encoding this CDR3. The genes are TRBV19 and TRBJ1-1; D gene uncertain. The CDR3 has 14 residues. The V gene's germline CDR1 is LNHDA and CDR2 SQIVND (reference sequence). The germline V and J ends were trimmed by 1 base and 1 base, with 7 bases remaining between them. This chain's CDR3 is CASSIGRGNTEAFF. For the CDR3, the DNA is TGTGCCAGTAGTATAGGCCGGGGGAACACTGAAGCTTTCTTT.

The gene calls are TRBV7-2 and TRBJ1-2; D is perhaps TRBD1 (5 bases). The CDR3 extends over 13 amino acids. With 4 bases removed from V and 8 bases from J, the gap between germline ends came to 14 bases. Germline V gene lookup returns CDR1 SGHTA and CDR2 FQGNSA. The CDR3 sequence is CASSSGTNGGYTF. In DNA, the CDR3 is TGTGCCAGCAGCTCCGGGACTAATGGGGGCTACACCTTC. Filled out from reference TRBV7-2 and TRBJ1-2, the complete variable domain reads GAGVSQSPSNKVTEKGKDVELRCDPISGHTALYWYRQSLGQGLEFLIYFQGNSAPDKSGLPSDRFSAERTGGSVSTLTIQRTQQEDSAVYLCASSSGTNGGYTFGSGTRLTVV.

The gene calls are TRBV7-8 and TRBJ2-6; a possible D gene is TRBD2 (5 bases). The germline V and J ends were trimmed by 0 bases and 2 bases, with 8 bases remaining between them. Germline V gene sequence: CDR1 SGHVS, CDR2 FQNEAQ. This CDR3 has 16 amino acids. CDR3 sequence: CASSLARRTGANVLTF. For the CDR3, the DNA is TGTGCCAGCAGCTTAGCGAGGAGGACTGGGGCCAACGTCCTGACTTTC.

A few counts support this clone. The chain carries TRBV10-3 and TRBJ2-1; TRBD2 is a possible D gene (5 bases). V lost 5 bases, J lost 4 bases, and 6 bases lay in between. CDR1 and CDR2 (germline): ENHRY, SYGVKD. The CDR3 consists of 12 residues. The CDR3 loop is CAISTGYNEQFF. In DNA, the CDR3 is TGTGCCATCAGTACGGGATACAATGAGCAGTTCTTC.

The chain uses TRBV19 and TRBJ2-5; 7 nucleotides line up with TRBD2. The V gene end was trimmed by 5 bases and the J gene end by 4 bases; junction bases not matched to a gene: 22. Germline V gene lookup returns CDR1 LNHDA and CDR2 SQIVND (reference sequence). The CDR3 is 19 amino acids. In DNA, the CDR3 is TGTGCCAGTAGTGCGACCCCGAGTCGTATGGCGGGAGTAAGAGAGACCCAGTACTTC. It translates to CASSATPSRMAGVRETQYF.

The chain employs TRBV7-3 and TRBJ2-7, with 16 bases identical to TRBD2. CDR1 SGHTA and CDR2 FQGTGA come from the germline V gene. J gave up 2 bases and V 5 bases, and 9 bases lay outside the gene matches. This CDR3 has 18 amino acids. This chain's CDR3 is CASSEGLAGGHIPYEQYF. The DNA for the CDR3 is TGTGCCAGCAGCGAGGGACTAGCGGGAGGGCATATCCCCTACGAGCAGTACTTC.

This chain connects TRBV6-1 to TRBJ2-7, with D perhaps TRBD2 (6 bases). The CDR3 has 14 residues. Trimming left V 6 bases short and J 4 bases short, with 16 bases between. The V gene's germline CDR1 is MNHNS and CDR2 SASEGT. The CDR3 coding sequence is TGTGCCAGCAGCGAGGAGGGTGGCTTTTACGAGCAGTACGTC. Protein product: CASSEEGGFYEQYV.

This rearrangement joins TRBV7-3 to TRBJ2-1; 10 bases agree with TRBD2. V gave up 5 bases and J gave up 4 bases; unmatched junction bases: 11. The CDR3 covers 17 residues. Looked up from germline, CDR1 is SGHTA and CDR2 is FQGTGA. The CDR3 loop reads CASSLKPSGSLYNEQFF. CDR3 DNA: TGTGCCAGCAGCCTAAAGCCTAGCGGGAGCCTGTACAATGAGCAGTTCTTC.

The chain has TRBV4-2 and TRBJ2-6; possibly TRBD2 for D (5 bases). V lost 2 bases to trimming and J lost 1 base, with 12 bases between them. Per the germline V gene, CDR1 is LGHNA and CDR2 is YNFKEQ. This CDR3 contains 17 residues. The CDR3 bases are TGTGCCAGCAGCCAATACGGGGAGCATTCTGGGGCCAACGTCCTGACTTTC. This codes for CASSQYGEHSGANVLTF.

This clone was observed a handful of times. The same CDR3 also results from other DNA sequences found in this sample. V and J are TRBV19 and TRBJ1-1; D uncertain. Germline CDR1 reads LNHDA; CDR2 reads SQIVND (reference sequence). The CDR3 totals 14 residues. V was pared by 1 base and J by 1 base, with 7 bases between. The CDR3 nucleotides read TGTGCCAGTAGTATAGGTCGAGGGAACACTGAAGCTTTCTTT. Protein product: CASSIGRGNTEAFF. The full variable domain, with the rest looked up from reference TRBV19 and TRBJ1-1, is DGGITQSPKYLFRKEGQNVTLSCEQNLNHDAMYWYRQDPGQGLRLIYYSQIVNDFQKGDIAEGYSVSREKKESFPLTVTSAQKNPTAFYLCASSIGRGNTEAFFGQGTRLTVV.